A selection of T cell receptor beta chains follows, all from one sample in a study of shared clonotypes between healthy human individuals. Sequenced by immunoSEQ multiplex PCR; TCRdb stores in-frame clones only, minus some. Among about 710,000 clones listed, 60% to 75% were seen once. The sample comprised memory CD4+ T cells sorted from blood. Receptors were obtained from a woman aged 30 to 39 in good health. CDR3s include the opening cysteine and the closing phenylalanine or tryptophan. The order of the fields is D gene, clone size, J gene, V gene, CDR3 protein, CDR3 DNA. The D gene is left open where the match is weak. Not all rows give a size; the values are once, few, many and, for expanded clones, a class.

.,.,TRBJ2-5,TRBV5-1,CASSLGQELETQYF,TGCGCCAGCAGCTTGGGGCAGGAACTAGAGACCCAGTACTTC
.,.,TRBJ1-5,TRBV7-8,CASSPRGQNSNQPQHF,TGTGCCAGCAGCCCTAGGGGTCAGAATAGCAATCAGCCCCAGCATTTT
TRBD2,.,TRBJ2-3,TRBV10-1,CASSGLAGRGADTQYF,TGCGCCAGCAGTGGACTAGCGGGACGAGGCGCAGATACGCAGTATTTT
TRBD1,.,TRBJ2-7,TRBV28,CASSFYLGQAYEQYF,TGTGCCAGCAGTTTCTACCTTGGACAGGCCTACGAGCAGTACTTC
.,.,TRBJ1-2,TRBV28,CASSNRRGDGYTF,TGTGCCAGCAGTAACCGACGGGGTGATGGCTACACCTTC
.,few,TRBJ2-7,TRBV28,CASSLSGHRNEQYF,TGTGCCAGCAGTCTTTCGGGACACCGGAACGAGCAGTACTTC
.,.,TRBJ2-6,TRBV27,CASSLFRSGANVLTF,TGTGCCAGCAGTTTATTTCGGTCTGGGGCCAACGTCCTGACTTTC
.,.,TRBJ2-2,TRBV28,CASRTAHEGTGELFF,TGTGCCAGCAGGACAGCGCACGAGGGCACCGGGGAGCTGTTTTTT
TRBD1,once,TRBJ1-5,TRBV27,CASSTGDSQPQHF,TGTGCCAGCAGTACAGGGGACAGTCAGCCCCAGCATTTT
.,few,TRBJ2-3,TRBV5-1,CASSPVVRGTDTQYF,TGCGCCAGCAGCCCAGTGGTCAGGGGAACAGATACGCAGTATTTT
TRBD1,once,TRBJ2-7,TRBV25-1,CASKRTGGSYEQYF,TGTGCCAGCAAACGGACAGGAGGTTCCTACGAGCAGTACTTC
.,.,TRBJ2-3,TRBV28,CASPPLGFGTDTQYF,TGTGCCAGCCCTCCTCTGGGCTTCGGGACAGATACGCAGTATTTT
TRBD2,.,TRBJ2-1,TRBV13,CASSAGLAGGGSYNEQFF,TGTGCCAGCAGCGCGGGACTAGCGGGAGGGGGCTCCTACAATGAGCAGTTCTTC
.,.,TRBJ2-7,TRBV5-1,CASSLVGTGTYEQYF,TGCGCCAGCAGCTTGGTGGGGACCGGTACCTACGAGCAGTACTTC
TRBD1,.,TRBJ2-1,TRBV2,CASRTTGVNEQFF,TGTGCCAGCAGGACGACAGGGGTCAATGAGCAGTTCTTC
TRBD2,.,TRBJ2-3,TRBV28,CASSFSGSLGDTQYF,TGTGCCAGCAGTTTTAGCGGGAGCCTCGGGGATACGCAGTATTTT
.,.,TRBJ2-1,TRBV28,CASSRLAQAPNEQFF,TGTGCCAGCAGCCGCCTAGCGCAAGCCCCCAATGAGCAGTTCTTC
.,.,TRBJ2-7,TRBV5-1,CASSPGAEGSEQYF,TGCGCCAGCAGCCCTGGGGCGGAAGGCTCCGAGCAGTACTTC
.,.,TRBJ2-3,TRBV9,CASSVKQGTDTQYF,TGTGCCAGCAGCGTCAAGCAGGGCACAGATACGCAGTATTTT
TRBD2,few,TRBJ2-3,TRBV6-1,CASRTSGGTDTQYF,TGTGCCAGCAGGACTAGCGGGGGCACAGATACGCAGTATTTT
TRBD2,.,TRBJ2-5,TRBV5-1,CASRSGEASGSYETQYF,TGCGCCAGCAGGTCGGGGGAGGCTAGCGGGAGTTACGAGACCCAGTACTTC
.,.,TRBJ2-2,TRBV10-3,CAISESGSTGELFF,TGTGCCATCAGTGAGTCGGGTAGCACCGGGGAGCTGTTTTTT
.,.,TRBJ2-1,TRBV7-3,CASSPRSPGYNEQFF,TGTGCCAGCAGCCCCCGATCACCGGGCTACAATGAGCAGTTCTTC
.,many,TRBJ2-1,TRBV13,CASSLVGIHNEQFF,TGTGCCAGCAGCTTAGTGGGAATCCACAATGAGCAGTTCTTC
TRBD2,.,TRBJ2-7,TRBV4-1,CASSQDIAGATYEQYF,TGCGCCAGCAGCCAAGATATAGCGGGAGCGACCTACGAGCAGTACTTC
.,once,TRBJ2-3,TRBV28,CASRGGVAAGDTQYF,TGTGCCAGCAGGGGCGGGGTGGCCGCGGGTGATACGCAGTATTTT
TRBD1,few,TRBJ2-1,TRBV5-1,CASSVPPTGGAYNEQFF,TGCGCCAGCAGCGTTCCACCGACAGGGGGCGCGTACAATGAGCAGTTCTTC
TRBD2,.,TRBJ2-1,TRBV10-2,CASSPLAQRVF,TGCGCCAGCAGTCCACTAGCGCAAAGGGTCTTC
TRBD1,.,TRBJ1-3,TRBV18,CASSPADRATIYF,TGTGCCAGCTCACCTGCTGACAGGGCAACCATATATTTT
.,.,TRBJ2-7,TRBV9,CASSVFPQGEGEQYF,TGTGCCAGCAGCGTTTTCCCCCAGGGTGAGGGAGAGCAGTACTTC
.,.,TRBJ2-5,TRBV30,CAWSPQGSGTQYF,TGTGCCTGGAGCCCCCAGGGGTCGGGGACCCAGTACTTC
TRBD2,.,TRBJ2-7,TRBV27,CASSFTSGSNEQYF,TGTGCCAGCAGTTTTACTAGCGGGAGTAACGAGCAGTACTTC
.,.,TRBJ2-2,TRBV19,CASSITAAGELFF,TGTGCCAGTAGCATTACAGCCGCCGGGGAGCTGTTTTTT
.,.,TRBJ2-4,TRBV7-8,CASSSGPKDIQYF,TGTGCCAGCAGCTCGGGACCGAAAGACATTCAGTACTTC